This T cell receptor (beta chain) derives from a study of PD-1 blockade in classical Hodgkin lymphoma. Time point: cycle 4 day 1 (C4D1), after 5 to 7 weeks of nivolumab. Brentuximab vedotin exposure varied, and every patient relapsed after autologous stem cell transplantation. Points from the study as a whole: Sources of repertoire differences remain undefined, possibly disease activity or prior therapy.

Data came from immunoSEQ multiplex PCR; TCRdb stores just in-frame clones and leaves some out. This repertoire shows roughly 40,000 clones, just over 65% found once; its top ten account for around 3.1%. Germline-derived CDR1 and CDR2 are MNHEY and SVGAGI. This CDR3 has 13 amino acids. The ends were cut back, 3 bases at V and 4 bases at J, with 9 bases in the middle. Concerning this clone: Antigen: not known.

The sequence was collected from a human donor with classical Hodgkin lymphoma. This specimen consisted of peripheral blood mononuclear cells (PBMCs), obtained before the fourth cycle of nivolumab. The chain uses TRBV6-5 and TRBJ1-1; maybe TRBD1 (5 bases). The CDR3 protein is CASSYLDITEAFF. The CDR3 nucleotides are TGTGCCAGCAGTTATCTGGACATCACTGAAGCTTTCTTT.